These 9 T cell receptor beta chains originate from one sample sequenced in a study of post-analysis software for immune sequencing data. Unique-molecular-identifier-tagged TCR beta cDNA libraries were used. TCRdb called the PCR reads again in MiXCR, with one record for every CDR3 protein. The sample includes about half a million distinct CDR3 sequences, over 35% of them seen just once. Findings and limits, study-wide: Compared with controls, patients had more of 4 or 5 TRBV segments, including TRBV5-6, TRBV5-1 and TRBV20-1.

For these receptors, no antigen is known. The sequenced sample was blood. The receptors originated from a girl aged 5-17 years with multiple sclerosis.

The chain uses TRBV5-1 and TRBJ2-5; D may correspond to TRBD1 or TRBD2 (5 bases each). V was trimmed by 3 bases and J by 11 bases, leaving 20 bases between them. This CDR3 is 14 amino acids long. Per germline, CDR1 SGHRS and CDR2 YFSETQ. CDR3 amino acids: CASSSEGSRNGQYF. In nucleotides, the CDR3 is TGCGCCAGCAGCTCCGAGGGGAGCAGAAACGGGCAGTACTTC.

The J gene is TRBJ2-1, the V gene TRBV5-6; 9 bases are a match to TRBD1. Trimming took 1 base from V and 5 from J; bases not matched to a gene: 4. Per the germline V gene, CDR1 is SGHDT and CDR2 is YYEEEE. There are 15 residues in the CDR3. CDR3 nucleotide sequence: TGTGCCAGCAGCTTGCAAGGGACAGGGAACAATGAGCAGTTCTTC. As protein: CASSLQGTGNNEQFF. Full variable domain (missing parts from reference TRBV5-6 and TRBJ2-1): DAGVTQSPTHLIKTRGQQVTLRCSPKSGHDTVSWYQQALGQGPQFIFQYYEEEERQRGNFPDRFSGHQFPNYSSELNVNALLLGDSALYLCASSLQGTGNNEQFFGPGTRLTVL.

V usage is TRBV29-1 and J usage is TRBJ2-3, with TRBD2 as a possible D gene (5 bases). V lost 8 bases to trimming and J lost 1 base, with 16 bases between them. The CDR3 is 14 residues long. Germline lookup yields CDR1 SQVTM and CDR2 ANQGSEA. The CDR3 bases are TGCAGCACGAGAGCACGGGGTCGCACAGATACGCAGTATTTT. Amino acids: CSTRARGRTDTQYF.

This clonotype was seen a handful of times. The chain combines TRBV20-1 with TRBJ2-3; D gene unclear. Deletions cut 7 bases from V and 2 bases from J, with 10 bases between. The CDR3 covers 12 residues. The germline V gene encodes CDR1 DFQATT and CDR2 SNEGSKA (reference sequence). CDR3 nucleotide sequence: TGCAGTGAGGCTACCTTCACAGATACGCAGTATTTT. It is translated as CSEATFTDTQYF.

The chain joins TRBV6-2 or TRBV6-3 to TRBJ2-1; a weak D match, TRBD2 (5 bases). The length of the CDR3 is 13 residues. V was clipped by 0 bases and J by 9 bases, with 9 bases between them. Per the germline V gene, CDR1 is MNHEY and CDR2 is SVGEGT. As DNA, the CDR3 is TGTGCCAGCAGTTACTCGCGGGTCAGTGAGCAGTTCTTC. It specifies CASSYSRVSEQFF.

The chain is built from TRBV11-3 and TRBJ2-1; the match to TRBD2 covers 9 bases. This CDR3 contains 19 residues. The J segment lost 5 bases and the V segment lost 1 base, leaving 15 bases of the junction unmatched. Germline V gene data show CDR1 as SGHNT and CDR2 as YENEEA. In DNA, the CDR3 is TGTGCCAGCAGCTTAGCCTCGCCTAGCGGGATTGGTAGGGACAATGAGCAGTTCTTC. Translation gives CASSLASPSGIGRDNEQFF.

The chain carries TRBV9 and TRBJ1-2; possibly TRBD1 for D (6 bases). Germline values: CDR1 SGDLS, CDR2 YYNGEE. V lost 6 bases to trimming and J lost 4 bases, with 16 bases between them. This CDR3 is 14 amino acids long. Written as DNA, the CDR3 is TGTGCCAGCACCCTCGATGGGACAACCTATGGCTACACCTTC. This gives the protein CASTLDGTTYGYTF.

This chain links TRBV5-1 with TRBJ1-6; 7 bases line up with TRBD1. There are 16 residues in the CDR3. Germline assignment: CDR1 SGHRS and CDR2 YFSETQ. Losses at the gene ends were 0 bases for V and 7 bases for J; bases not matched to a gene: 7. CDR3: CASSLVTGDRNSPLHF. The CDR3 DNA reads as TGCGCCAGCAGCTTGGTCACAGGGGATAGAAATTCACCCCTCCACTTT.

The gene calls are TRBV27 and TRBJ1-5; TRBD1 might be the D (5 bases). Trimming took off 0 bases at V and 3 bases at J, with 12 bases between the two ends. Germline CDR1 and CDR2: MNHEY and SMNVEV (reference sequence). The CDR3 consists of 16 residues. This chain's CDR3 is CASSLSPGGFNQPQHF. The CDR3 DNA follows: TGTGCCAGCAGTTTATCGCCCGGGGGATTCAATCAGCCCCAGCATTTT.